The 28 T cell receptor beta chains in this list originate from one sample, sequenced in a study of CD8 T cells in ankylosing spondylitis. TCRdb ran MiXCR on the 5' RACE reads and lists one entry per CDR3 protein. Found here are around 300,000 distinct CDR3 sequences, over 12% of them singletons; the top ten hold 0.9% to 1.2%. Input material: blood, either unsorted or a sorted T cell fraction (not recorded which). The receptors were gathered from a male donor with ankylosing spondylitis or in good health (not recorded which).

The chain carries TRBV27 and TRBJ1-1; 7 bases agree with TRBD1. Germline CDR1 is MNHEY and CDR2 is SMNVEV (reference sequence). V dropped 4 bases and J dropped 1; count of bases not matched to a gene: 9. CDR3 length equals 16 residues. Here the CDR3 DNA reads TGTGCCAGCAGTTGGAACAGGGGTAGGGGGAACACTGAAGCTTTCTTT. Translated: CASSWNRGRGNTEAFF.

The CDR3 DNA is TGTGCCAGCTCACCGGGCGACTTATCATTTAACAATGAGCAGTTCTTC. Its translation is CASSPGDLSFNNEQFF. The chain joins TRBV18 to TRBJ2-1; D unclear. Germline V gene lookup returns CDR1 KGHSH and CDR2 LQKENI. CDR3 size: 16 residues. V was clipped by 3 bases and J by 5 bases, with 17 bases between them.

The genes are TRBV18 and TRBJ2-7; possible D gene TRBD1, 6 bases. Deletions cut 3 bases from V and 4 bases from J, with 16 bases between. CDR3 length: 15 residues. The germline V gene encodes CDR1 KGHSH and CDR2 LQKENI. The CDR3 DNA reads TGTGCCAGCTCACCGGGAGCCCAAGGGGGATACGAGCAGTACTTC. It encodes CASSPGAQGGYEQYF.

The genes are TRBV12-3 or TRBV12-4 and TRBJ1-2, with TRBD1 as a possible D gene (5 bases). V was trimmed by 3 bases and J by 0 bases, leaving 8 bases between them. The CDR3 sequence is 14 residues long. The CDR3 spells CASSFRAANYGYTF. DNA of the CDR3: TGTGCCAGCAGTTTCAGGGCAGCTAACTATGGCTACACCTTC.

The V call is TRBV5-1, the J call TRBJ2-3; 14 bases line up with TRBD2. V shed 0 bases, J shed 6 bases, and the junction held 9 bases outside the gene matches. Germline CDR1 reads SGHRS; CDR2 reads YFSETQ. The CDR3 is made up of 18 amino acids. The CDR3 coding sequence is TGCGCCAGCAGCTTGGCTTGGCGGACTAGCGGGAGGACCGATACGCAGTATTTT. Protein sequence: CASSLAWRTSGRTDTQYF.

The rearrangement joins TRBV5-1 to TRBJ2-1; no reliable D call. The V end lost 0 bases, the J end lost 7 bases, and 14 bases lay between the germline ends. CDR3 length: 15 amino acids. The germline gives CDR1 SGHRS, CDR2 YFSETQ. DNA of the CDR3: TGCGCCAGCAGCTTGGATCTAGGACCTGGGAATGAGCAGTTCTTC. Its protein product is CASSLDLGPGNEQFF.

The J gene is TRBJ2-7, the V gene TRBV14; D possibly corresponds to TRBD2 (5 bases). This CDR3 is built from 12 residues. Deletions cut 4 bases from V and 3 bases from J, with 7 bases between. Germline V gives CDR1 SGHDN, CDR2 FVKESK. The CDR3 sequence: CASSRGYYEQYF. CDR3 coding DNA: TGTGCCAGCAGCCGAGGGTACTACGAGCAGTACTTC.

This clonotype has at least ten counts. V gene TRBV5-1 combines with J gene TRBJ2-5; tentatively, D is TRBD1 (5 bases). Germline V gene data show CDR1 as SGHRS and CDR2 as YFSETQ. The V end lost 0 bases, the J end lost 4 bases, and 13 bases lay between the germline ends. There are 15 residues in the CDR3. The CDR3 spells CASSLAPGLGETQYF. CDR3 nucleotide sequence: TGCGCCAGCAGCTTGGCCCCAGGGCTGGGAGAGACCCAGTACTTC.

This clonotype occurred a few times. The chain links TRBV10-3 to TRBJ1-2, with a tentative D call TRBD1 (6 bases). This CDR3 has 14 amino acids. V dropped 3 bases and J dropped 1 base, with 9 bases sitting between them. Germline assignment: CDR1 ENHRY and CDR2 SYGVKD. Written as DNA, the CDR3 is TGTGCCATCAGTGAACGGACAGATAACTATGGCTACACCTTC. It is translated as CAISERTDNYGYTF.

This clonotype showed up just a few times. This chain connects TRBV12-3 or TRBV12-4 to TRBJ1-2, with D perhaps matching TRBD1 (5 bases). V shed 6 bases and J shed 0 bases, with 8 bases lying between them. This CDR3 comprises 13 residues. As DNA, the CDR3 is TGTGCCAGCAGACAGGCACCTAACTATGGCTACACCTTC. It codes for CASRQAPNYGYTF.

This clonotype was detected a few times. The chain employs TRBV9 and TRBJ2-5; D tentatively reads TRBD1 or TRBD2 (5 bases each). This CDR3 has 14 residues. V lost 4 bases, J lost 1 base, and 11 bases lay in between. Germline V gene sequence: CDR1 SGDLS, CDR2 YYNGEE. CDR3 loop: CASSPGTTQETQYF. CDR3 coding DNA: TGTGCCAGCAGCCCAGGGACCACCCAAGAGACCCAGTACTTC.

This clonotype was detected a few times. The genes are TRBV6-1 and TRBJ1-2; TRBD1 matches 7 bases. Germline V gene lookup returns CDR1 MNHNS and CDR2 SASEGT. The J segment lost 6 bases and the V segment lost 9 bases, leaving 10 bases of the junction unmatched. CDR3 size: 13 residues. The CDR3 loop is CASLTGTANGYTF. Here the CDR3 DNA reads TGTGCCAGTCTCACAGGGACAGCGAATGGCTACACCTTC.

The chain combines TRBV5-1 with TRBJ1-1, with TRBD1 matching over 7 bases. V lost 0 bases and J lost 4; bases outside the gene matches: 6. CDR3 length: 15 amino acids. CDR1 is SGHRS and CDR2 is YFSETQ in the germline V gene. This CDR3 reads CASSLAPTGTTEAFF. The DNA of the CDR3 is TGCGCCAGCAGCTTGGCCCCGACAGGGACCACTGAAGCTTTCTTT.

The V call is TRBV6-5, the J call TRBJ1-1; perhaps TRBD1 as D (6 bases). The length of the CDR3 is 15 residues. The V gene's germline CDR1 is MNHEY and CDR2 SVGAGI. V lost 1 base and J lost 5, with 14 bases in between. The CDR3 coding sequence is TGTGCCAGCAGTTACTTAAGGGGGGGCGGAACTGAAGCTTTCTTT. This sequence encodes CASSYLRGGGTEAFF.

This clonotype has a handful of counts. The CDR3 DNA follows: TGTGCCATCAGTGGGACACCTTCCTACGAGCAGTACTTC. It codes for CAISGTPSYEQYF. V gene TRBV10-3 combines with J gene TRBJ2-7; tentatively, D is TRBD1 (5 bases). The germline V gene encodes CDR1 ENHRY and CDR2 SYGVKD. The CDR3 contains 13 residues. Trimming shortened V by 4 bases and J by 1 base, and 8 bases separated the two germline ends.

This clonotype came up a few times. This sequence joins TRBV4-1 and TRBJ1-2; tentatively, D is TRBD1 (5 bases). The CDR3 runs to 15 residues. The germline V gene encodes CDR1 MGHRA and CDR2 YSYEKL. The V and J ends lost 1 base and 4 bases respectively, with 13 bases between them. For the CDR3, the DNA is TGCGCCAGCAGCCAAGGCGGGGGTTGGATCTATGGCTACACCTTC. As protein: CASSQGGGWIYGYTF.

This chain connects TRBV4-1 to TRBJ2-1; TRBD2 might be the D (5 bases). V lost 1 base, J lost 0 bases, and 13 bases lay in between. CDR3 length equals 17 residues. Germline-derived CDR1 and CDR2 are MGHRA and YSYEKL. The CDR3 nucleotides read TGCGCCAGCAGCCAAGTCCCCAACCGGGGCTCCTACAATGAGCAGTTCTTC. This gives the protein CASSQVPNRGSYNEQFF.

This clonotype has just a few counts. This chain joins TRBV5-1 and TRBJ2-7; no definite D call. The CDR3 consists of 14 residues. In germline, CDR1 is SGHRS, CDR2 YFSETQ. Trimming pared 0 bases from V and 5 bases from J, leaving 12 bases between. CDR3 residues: CASSLGVEGNEQYF. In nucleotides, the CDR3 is TGCGCCAGCAGCTTGGGGGTGGAAGGGAACGAGCAGTACTTC.

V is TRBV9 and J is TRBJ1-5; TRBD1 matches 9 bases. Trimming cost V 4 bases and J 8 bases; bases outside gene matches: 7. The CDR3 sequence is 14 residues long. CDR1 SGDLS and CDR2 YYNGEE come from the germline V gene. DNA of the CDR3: TGTGCCAGCAGCACCGGGACAGGGTCAGAGCCCCAGCATTTT. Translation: CASSTGTGSEPQHF.

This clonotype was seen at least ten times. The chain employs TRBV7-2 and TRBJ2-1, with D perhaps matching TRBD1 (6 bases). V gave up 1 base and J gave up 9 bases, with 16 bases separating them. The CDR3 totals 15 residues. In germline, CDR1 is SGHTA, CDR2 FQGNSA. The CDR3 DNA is TGTGCCAGCAGCTTAGAGGGCAGGGGATATGGTGAGCAGTTCTTC. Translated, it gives CASSLEGRGYGEQFF.

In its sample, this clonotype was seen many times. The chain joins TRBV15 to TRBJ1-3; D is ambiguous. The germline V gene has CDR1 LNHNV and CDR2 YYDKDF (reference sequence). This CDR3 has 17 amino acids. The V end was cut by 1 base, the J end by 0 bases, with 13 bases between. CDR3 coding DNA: TGTGCCACCAGCAGAGTTTCGTCGGAGAGCTCTGGAAACACCATATATTTT. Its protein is CATSRVSSESSGNTIYF.

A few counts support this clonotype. For the CDR3, the DNA is TGCGCCAGCAGCCAGGGAACAGCGAAAGGCAAAAACATTCAGTACTTC. Its protein is CASSQGTAKGKNIQYF. The chain combines TRBV4-1 with TRBJ2-4; D not resolved. Germline loops: CDR1 MGHRA, CDR2 YSYEKL. The V end lost 3 bases, the J end lost 3 bases, and 15 bases lay between the germline ends. The CDR3 extends over 16 amino acids.

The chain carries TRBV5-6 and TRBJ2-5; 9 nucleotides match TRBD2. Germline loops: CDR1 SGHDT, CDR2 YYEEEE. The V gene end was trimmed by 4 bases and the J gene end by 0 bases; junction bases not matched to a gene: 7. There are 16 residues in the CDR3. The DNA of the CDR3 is TGTGCCAGCAGCGTCCTTAGCGGGAGCCACCAAGAGACCCAGTACTTC. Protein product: CASSVLSGSHQETQYF.

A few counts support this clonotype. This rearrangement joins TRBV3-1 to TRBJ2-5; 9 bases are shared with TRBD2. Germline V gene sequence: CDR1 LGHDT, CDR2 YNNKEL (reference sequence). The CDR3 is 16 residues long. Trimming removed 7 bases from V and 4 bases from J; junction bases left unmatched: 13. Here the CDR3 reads CASTSRRAGGRETQYF. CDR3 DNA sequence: TGTGCCAGCACCTCGCGTAGAGCGGGGGGACGAGAGACCCAGTACTTC.

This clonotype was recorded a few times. The CDR3 loop reads CASSNHTGGAIATGELFF. As DNA, the CDR3 is TGTGCCAGCAGTAACCACACAGGGGGCGCGATCGCCACCGGGGAGCTGTTTTTT. This chain connects TRBV12-3 or TRBV12-4 to TRBJ2-2; 9 bases agree with TRBD1. V trimming: 5 bases; J trimming: 4 bases; junction bases outside the gene matches: 14. The CDR3 has 18 amino acids.

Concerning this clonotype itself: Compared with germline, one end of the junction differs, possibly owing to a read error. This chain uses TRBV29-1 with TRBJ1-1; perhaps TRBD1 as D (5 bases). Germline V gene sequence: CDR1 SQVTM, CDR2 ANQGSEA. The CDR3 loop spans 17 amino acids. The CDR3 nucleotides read TGCAGCGTTCAAGATGCAGGGTGGTCTATCATGAACACTGAAGCTTTCTTT. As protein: CSVQDAGWSIMNTEAFF. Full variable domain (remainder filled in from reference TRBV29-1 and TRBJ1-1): SAVISQKPSRDICQRGTSLTIQCQVDSQVTMMFWYRQQPGQSLTLIATANQGSEATYESGFVIDKFPISRPNLTFSTLTVSNMSPEDSSIYLCSVQDAGWSIMNTEAFFGQGTRLTVV.

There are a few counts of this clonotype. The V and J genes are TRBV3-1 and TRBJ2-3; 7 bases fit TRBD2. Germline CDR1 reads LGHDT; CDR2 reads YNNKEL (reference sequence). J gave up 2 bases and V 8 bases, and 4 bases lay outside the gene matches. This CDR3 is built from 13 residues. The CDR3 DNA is TGTGCCAGCGAGGGACTAACCACAGATACGCAGTATTTT. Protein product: CASEGLTTDTQYF.

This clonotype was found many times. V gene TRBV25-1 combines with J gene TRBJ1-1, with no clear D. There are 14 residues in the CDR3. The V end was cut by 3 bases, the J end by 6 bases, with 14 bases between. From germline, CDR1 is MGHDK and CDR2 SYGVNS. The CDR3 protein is CASSDNGGPAEAFF. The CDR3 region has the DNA TGTGCCAGCAGTGATAATGGAGGGCCGGCTGAAGCTTTCTTT.